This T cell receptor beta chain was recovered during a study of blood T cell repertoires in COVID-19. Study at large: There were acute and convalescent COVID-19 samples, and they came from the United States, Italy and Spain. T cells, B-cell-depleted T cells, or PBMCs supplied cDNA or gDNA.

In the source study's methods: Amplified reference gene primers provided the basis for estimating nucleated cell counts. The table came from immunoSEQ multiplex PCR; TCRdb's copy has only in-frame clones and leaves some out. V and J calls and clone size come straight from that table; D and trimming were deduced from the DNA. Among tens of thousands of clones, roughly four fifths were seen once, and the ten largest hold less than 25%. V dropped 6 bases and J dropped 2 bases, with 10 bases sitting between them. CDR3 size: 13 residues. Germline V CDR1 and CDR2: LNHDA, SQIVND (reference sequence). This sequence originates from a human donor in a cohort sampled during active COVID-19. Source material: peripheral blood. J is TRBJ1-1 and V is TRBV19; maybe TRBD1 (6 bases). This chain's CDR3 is CASRRGSNTEAFF. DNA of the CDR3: TGTGCCAGTAGGAGGGGGTCAAACACTGAAGCTTTCTTT.